This paragraph covers one T cell receptor (beta chain) sequence. Its antigen remains unidentified. Some clones are missing from TCRdb's copy, which holds only in-frame ones; the method was immunoSEQ multiplex PCR. Of about 1.5 million clones in the sample, 98% were seen once. These data come from a study of shared clonotypes between healthy human individuals. Study results and caveats: Non-shared clonotypes had lower generation probabilities than clonotypes shared by all four sorted-subset donors.

V shed 3 bases and J 10 bases; nucleotides not matched to a gene: 15. There are 15 residues in the CDR3. CDR1 and CDR2 from the germline V gene are SGHTA and FQGNSA. Sample: naive CD4+ T cells sorted from blood. Indicated subset: CD45RA+ positively selected. The gene calls are TRBV7-2 and TRBJ2-7; TRBD2 matches 7 bases. This receptor was obtained from a man younger than 40 in good health. CDR3 sequence reads: CASSFRGRGGALQYF. The CDR3, as DNA: TGTGCCAGCAGCTTTAGGGGCCGCGGGGGAGCCTTACAGTACTTC.